This entry describes one T cell receptor beta chain. The source of the sample is a study of cytomegalovirus exposure and HLA in healthy donors. With 60 Vbeta and 13 Jbeta primers, the PCR was carried out. TCRdb's table, derived via immunoSEQ multiplex PCR, lists solely in-frame clones and lacks some. The profile shows roughly 170,000 clones, 75% of them singletons. The specimen was PBMCs. This clonotype was sampled from a female donor in good health and CMV-seronegative.

The CDR3 sequence: CASSPRQKSSYEQYF. Here the CDR3 DNA reads TGTGCCAGCTCACCACGACAAAAAAGCTCCTACGAGCAGTACTTC. The rearrangement links TRBV18 to TRBJ2-7, with unresolved D. The germline gives CDR1 KGHSH, CDR2 LQKENI. The CDR3 extends over 15 amino acids. V lost 1 base and J lost 0, with 10 bases in between.